This T cell receptor beta chain was captured in a study of blood T cell repertoires in COVID-19. Germline V CDR1 and CDR2: KGHDR, SFDVKD. J lost 12 bases, V lost 2 bases, and 10 bases had no gene match. The CDR3 runs to 14 residues. Sequencing used immunoSEQ multiplex PCR; TCRdb keeps in-frame clones, though not all of them. The data contain 210,000 or so clones, 85% of them singletons. V is TRBV24-1 and J is TRBJ2-7, with 9 bases lining up with TRBD2. This receptor was identified in a man between 50 and 59 years old with COVID-19, enrolled during active disease. Material: peripheral blood. As DNA, the CDR3 is TGTGCCACCAGTGATTCTGGGTTTAGCGGGGGCACGTACTTC. Translated: CATSDSGFSGGTYF.